A single sample is the source of the 30 T cell receptor beta chains below, sequenced in a study of memory CD4+ T cells and cytomegalovirus serostatus. The sort gate was single viable CD3+CD4+CD8-CD45RO+ cells for memory CD4+ T cells. Clones were sequenced by immunoSEQ multiplex PCR, and TCRdb holds only the in-frame ones, with some missing. Here the sample spans about 56,000 clones, about 80% being singletons. Sequenced: memory CD4+ T cells from blood. The receptors stem from an adult in good health and CMV-seronegative.

The chain carries TRBV6-1 and TRBJ2-7; D remains ambiguous. The CDR3 sequence is 13 residues long. The V gene lost 6 bases and the J gene lost 3 bases, with 12 bases spanning the gap. The germline gives CDR1 MNHNS, CDR2 SASEGT. The CDR3 is CASRLDLNYEQYF. CDR3 sequence (DNA): TGTGCCAGCAGGCTCGACCTGAACTACGAGCAGTACTTC.

This clone has only a few counts. This rearrangement joins TRBV7-2 to TRBJ1-1; a possible D gene is TRBD1 (6 bases). Trimming stripped 5 bases from V and 5 bases from J, with 12 bases between. The CDR3 loop spans 13 amino acids. Germline V CDR1 and CDR2: SGHTA, FQGNSA. The CDR3 loop is CASSLTGRTEAFF. CDR3 nucleotide sequence: TGTGCCAGCAGCCTCACAGGGAGGACTGAAGCTTTCTTT.

This rearrangement joins TRBV9 to TRBJ2-2; D gene uncertain. CDR1 is SGDLS and CDR2 is YYNGEE in the germline V gene. V gave up 1 base and J gave up 7 bases, with 14 bases separating them. This CDR3 spans 15 amino acids. CDR3 DNA: TGTGCCAGCAGCGTAATTGGCAGGTCAGACGGGGAGCTGTTTTTT. Its protein is CASSVIGRSDGELFF.

The CDR3: CASSPGLGKLFF. DNA for the CDR3: TGTGCCAGCAGTCCAGGGTTAGGAAAACTGTTTTTT. The gene calls are TRBV2 and TRBJ1-4; TRBD1 is a possible D gene (5 bases). This CDR3 is built from 12 residues. Trimming left V 5 bases short and J 10 bases short, with 11 bases between. Germline CDR1 is SNHLY and CDR2 is FYNNEI. The full variable domain, with the rest looked up from reference TRBV2 and TRBJ1-4, is EPEVTQTPSHQVTQMGQEVILRCVPISNHLYFYWYRQILGQKVEFLVSFYNNEISEKSEIFDDQFSVERPDGSNFTLKIRSTKLEDSAMYFCASSPGLGKLFFGSGTQLSVL.

The chain combines TRBV6-1 with TRBJ1-5; perhaps TRBD1 as D (5 bases). V lost 6 bases and J lost 4, with 13 bases in between. Germline CDR1 and CDR2: MNHNS and SASEGT. This CDR3 has 14 amino acids. The CDR3: CASSPQGTNQPQHF. CDR3 DNA sequence: TGTGCCAGCAGCCCCCAGGGAACTAATCAGCCCCAGCATTTT.

The chain employs TRBV28 and TRBJ1-2, with no clear D. V shed 5 bases and J shed 2 bases, with 3 bases lying between them. CDR3 length: 11 residues. CDR1 and CDR2 (germline): MDHEN, SYDVKM. In DNA form, the CDR3 reads TGTGCCAGCAGTCCGAACTATGGCTACACCTTC. This codes for CASSPNYGYTF.

This chain uses TRBV28 with TRBJ1-1; 7 positions agree with TRBD1. CDR1 and CDR2 from the germline V gene are MDHEN and SYDVKM. With V trimmed by 5 bases and J by 4 bases, 10 bases remained unmatched. The CDR3 has 15 amino acids. CDR3 coding DNA: TGTGCCAGCAGTATTATAAAGGGGGCCGGCACTGAAGCTTTCTTT. It specifies CASSIIKGAGTEAFF.

J is TRBJ2-7 and V is TRBV2, with 10 bases aligning to TRBD1. Germline values: CDR1 SNHLY, CDR2 FYNNEI. CDR3 length: 13 residues. V shed 5 bases, J shed 3 bases, and the junction held 1 base outside the gene matches. The CDR3 DNA reads TGTGCCAGCAGTCGGGACAGGGGCTACGAGCAGTACTTC. This sequence encodes CASSRDRGYEQYF. The variable domain in full, completed from reference TRBV2 and TRBJ2-7, reads EPEVTQTPSHQVTQMGQEVILRCVPISNHLYFYWYRQILGQKVEFLVSFYNNEISEKSEIFDDQFSVERPDGSNFTLKIRSTKLEDSAMYFCASSRDRGYEQYFGPGTRLTVT.

The chain has TRBV10-2 and TRBJ1-4; D might be TRBD1 (5 bases). Trimming cost V 4 bases and J 2 bases, with 5 bases left between them. CDR3 size: 13 residues. CDR1 and CDR2 (germline): WSHSY, SAAADI. The CDR3 loop reads CASSGGTNEKLFF. In DNA form, the CDR3 reads TGCGCCAGCAGTGGGGGCACTAATGAAAAACTGTTTTTT.

This clone was counted a few times. The V and J genes are TRBV18 and TRBJ1-5; D is perhaps TRBD1 (5 bases). The CDR3 loop spans 17 amino acids. Trimming stripped 2 bases from V and 0 bases from J, with 14 bases between. Germline lookup yields CDR1 KGHSH and CDR2 LQKENI. The CDR3 nucleotides are TGTGCCAGCTCACCAGACAGTGGGAGAAATAGCAATCAGCCCCAGCATTTT. Translating it yields CASSPDSGRNSNQPQHF.

In the case of this clone: The same CDR3 also results from other DNA sequences found in this sample. The V call is TRBV11-2, the J call TRBJ1-4; no definite D call. Trimming stripped 2 bases from V and 2 bases from J, with 9 bases between. In germline, CDR1 is SGHAT, CDR2 FQNNGV. The CDR3 is made up of 15 amino acids. CDR3 protein: CASSLSAGTNEKLFF. The CDR3 DNA reads as TGTGCCAGCAGCTTATCTGCAGGCACTAATGAAAAACTGTTTTTT. The complete variable domain, with remaining parts taken from reference TRBV11-2 and TRBJ1-4, reads EAGVAQSPRYKIIEKRQSVAFWCNPISGHATLYWYQQILGQGPKLLIQFQNNGVVDDSQLPKDRFSAERLKGVDSTLKIQPAKLEDSAVYLCASSLSAGTNEKLFFGSGTQLSVL.

The chain recombines TRBV5-6 with TRBJ1-5, with a tentative D call TRBD1 (5 bases). Per the germline V gene, CDR1 is SGHDT and CDR2 is YYEEEE. V was cut by 2 bases and J by 6 bases, with 18 bases left in between. The CDR3 is made up of 16 amino acids. The CDR3 DNA reads as TGTGCCAGCAGCTTATGGGGGTATGGCTGGAGTCAGCCCCAGCATTTT. It specifies CASSLWGYGWSQPQHF.

The rearrangement links TRBV14 to TRBJ1-2, with 7 bases aligning to TRBD1. The germline V gene has CDR1 SGHDN and CDR2 FVKESK. V lost 0 bases to trimming and J lost 4 bases; unmatched junction nucleotides: 11. There are 17 residues in the CDR3. The CDR3 is CASSQDRGVRGGYGYTF. The CDR3 DNA follows: TGTGCCAGCAGCCAAGATCGGGGAGTCAGGGGGGGCTATGGCTACACCTTC.

This clone has a handful of counts. The CDR3 DNA follows: TGCGCCAGCAGCTTGCTGGCAGGGGCTGGAAACACCATATATTTT. Translation: CASSLLAGAGNTIYF. The rearrangement joins TRBV5-1 to TRBJ1-3; possibly TRBD1 for D (6 bases). Deletions cut 1 base from V and 2 bases from J, with 10 bases between. This CDR3 is built from 15 residues. CDR1 is SGHRS and CDR2 is YFSETQ in the germline V gene.

The chain joins TRBV6-5 to TRBJ1-6; TRBD1 might be the D (6 bases). CDR3 length equals 14 residues. CDR1 and CDR2 from the germline V gene are MNHEY and SVGAGI. V was cut by 5 bases and J by 4 bases, with 9 bases left in between. The CDR3 DNA reads as TGTGCCAGCAGTCCGGGACAATATAATTCACCCCTCCACTTT. Protein product: CASSPGQYNSPLHF.

The J gene is TRBJ2-3, the V gene TRBV6-1; 8 bases fit TRBD2. CDR3 length: 15 amino acids. Unmatched junction bases numbered 5, after V lost 5 bases and J lost 1 base. CDR1 MNHNS and CDR2 SASEGT come from the germline V gene. The CDR3 sequence is CASSRLAGRTDTQYF. The CDR3 DNA reads as TGTGCCAGCAGTAGATTAGCGGGGCGCACAGATACGCAGTATTTT.

The rearrangement links TRBV2 to TRBJ1-5, with TRBD1 matching 8 bases. V lost 8 bases to trimming and J lost 4 bases; unmatched junction nucleotides: 7. The CDR3 spans 14 residues. Germline lookup yields CDR1 SNHLY and CDR2 FYNNEI. CDR3 sequence: CASGSGTGNQPQHF. The CDR3 DNA reads as TGTGCCAGCGGTTCCGGGACAGGAAATCAGCCCCAGCATTTT.

This chain links TRBV9 with TRBJ1-3; the D gene is possibly TRBD1 (5 bases). This CDR3 contains 16 residues. The V end was cut by 4 bases, the J end by 0 bases, with 14 bases between. Germline CDR1 reads SGDLS; CDR2 reads YYNGEE. CDR3 region: CASSPHPGSSGNTIYF. The CDR3 nucleotides read TGTGCCAGCAGCCCCCACCCAGGGAGCTCTGGAAACACCATATATTTT.

V usage is TRBV14 and J usage is TRBJ1-2; D not resolved. V was trimmed by 4 bases and J by 8 bases, leaving 17 bases between them. Germline assignment: CDR1 SGHDN and CDR2 FVKESK. The CDR3 runs to 14 residues. This chain's CDR3 is CASSPGSLGSGYTF. As DNA, the CDR3 is TGTGCCAGCAGCCCCGGTTCCCTTGGGAGCGGCTACACCTTC.

The chain has TRBV19 and TRBJ2-2, with D uncertain. Germline V gives CDR1 LNHDA, CDR2 SQIVND (reference sequence). V dropped 5 bases and J dropped 5 bases, with 6 bases sitting between them. The CDR3 length is 12 residues. CDR3 DNA: TGTGCCAGTAGTCCGTGGACCGGGGAGCTGTTTTTT. Translated, it gives CASSPWTGELFF.

The rearrangement joins TRBV28 to TRBJ1-5; weak D call: TRBD1 (5 bases). This CDR3 has 13 residues. Trimming cost V 3 bases and J 9 bases, with 12 bases left between them. Per the germline V gene, CDR1 is MDHEN and CDR2 is SYDVKM. The CDR3, as DNA: TGTGCCAGCAGTTTCCGGGGGGGATGGCCCCAGCATTTT. Amino acid sequence: CASSFRGGWPQHF. Full variable domain (missing parts from reference TRBV28 and TRBJ1-5): DVKVTQSSRYLVKRTGEKVFLECVQDMDHENMFWYRQDPGLGLRLIYFSYDVKMKEKGDIPEGYSVSREKKERFSLILESASTNQTSMYLCASSFRGGWPQHFGDGTRLSIL.

The sample holds a few counts of this clone. The chain couples TRBV4-2 to TRBJ1-5, with D unclear. Germline V gives CDR1 LGHNA, CDR2 YNFKEQ. The V end lost 2 bases, the J end lost 0 bases, and 8 bases lay between the germline ends. The CDR3 contains 15 residues. This chain's CDR3 is CASSQSTASNQPQHF. The CDR3 DNA sequence: TGTGCCAGCAGCCAATCGACGGCTAGCAATCAGCCCCAGCATTTT.

This clone was picked up a small number of times. The chain carries TRBV5-4 and TRBJ2-1; 7 nucleotides align to TRBD1. J gave up 0 bases and V 3 bases, and 6 bases lay outside the gene matches. The CDR3 is 16 residues long. The germline CDR1 and CDR2 sequences are SGHNT and YYREEE (reference sequence). CDR3 loop: CASSSWTGNSYNEQFF. CDR3 in DNA: TGTGCCAGCAGCTCATGGACAGGCAACTCCTACAATGAGCAGTTCTTC.

This chain uses TRBV6-5 with TRBJ2-7, with 8 bases matching TRBD1. Looked up from germline, CDR1 is MNHEY and CDR2 is SVGAGI. The CDR3 covers 14 residues. V lost 6 bases to trimming and J lost 3 bases; unmatched junction nucleotides: 7. The CDR3 protein is CASRRNRGSYEQYF. The DNA of the CDR3 is TGTGCCAGCAGACGAAACAGGGGGAGCTACGAGCAGTACTTC.

The V and J genes are TRBV5-6 and TRBJ1-3; D gene uncertain. Germline CDR1 and CDR2: SGHDT and YYEEEE. V was cut by 0 bases and J by 8 bases, with 9 bases left in between. The CDR3 extends over 13 amino acids. The CDR3 DNA reads TGTGCCAGCAGCTTGGCCACAGACTACACCATATATTTT. It specifies CASSLATDYTIYF.

The chain uses TRBV19 and TRBJ1-1; no definite D call. The V gene lost 3 bases and the J gene lost 6 bases, with 14 bases spanning the gap. This CDR3 is 14 amino acids long. Germline assignment: CDR1 LNHDA and CDR2 SQIVND (reference sequence). The CDR3 DNA reads as TGTGCCAGTAGTATCCCAGAAGTGCGCTCTGAAGCTTTCTTT. It specifies CASSIPEVRSEAFF.

The chain is built from TRBV6-6 and TRBJ2-3; 8 bases match TRBD2. Germline-derived CDR1 and CDR2 are MNHNY and SVGAGI (reference sequence). CDR3 size: 15 residues. Unmatched junction bases numbered 3, after V lost 4 bases and J lost 0 bases. The CDR3 reads CASSSRGASTDTQYF. The CDR3, as DNA: TGTGCCAGCAGTTCGCGGGGGGCTAGCACAGATACGCAGTATTTT.

This chain links TRBV7-9 with TRBJ1-1; 9 bases fit TRBD1. Germline assignment: CDR1 SEHNR and CDR2 FQNEAQ (reference sequence). After removal of 5 bases from V and 1 base from J, the junction contained 11 bases not matched to a gene. The CDR3 covers 17 residues. CDR3 DNA: TGTGCCAGCAGCGCCACCGGGACAGGGAGCGGGAACACTGAAGCTTTCTTT. Its translation: CASSATGTGSGNTEAFF.

The chain recombines TRBV10-1 with TRBJ2-3; TRBD2 matches 7 bases. There are 13 residues in the CDR3. Germline CDR1 and CDR2: WNHNN and SYGVQD (reference sequence). The trim removed 9 bases at V and 0 bases at J, leaving 3 bases unmatched. This CDR3 reads CARSGDSTDTQYF. The CDR3 DNA is TGCGCCAGGAGCGGGGATAGCACAGATACGCAGTATTTT.

This clone was observed once. The CDR3 loop reads CASSLKPLSGTSTDTQYF. CDR3 DNA: TGTGCCAGCAGCTTAAAACCCCTCTCAGGGACTAGCACAGATACGCAGTATTTT. The genes are TRBV7-3 and TRBJ2-3; D is perhaps TRBD2 (6 bases). This CDR3 is built from 18 residues. Germline lookup yields CDR1 SGHTA and CDR2 FQGTGA. Trimming removed 1 base at V and 0 bases at J, with 17 bases between.